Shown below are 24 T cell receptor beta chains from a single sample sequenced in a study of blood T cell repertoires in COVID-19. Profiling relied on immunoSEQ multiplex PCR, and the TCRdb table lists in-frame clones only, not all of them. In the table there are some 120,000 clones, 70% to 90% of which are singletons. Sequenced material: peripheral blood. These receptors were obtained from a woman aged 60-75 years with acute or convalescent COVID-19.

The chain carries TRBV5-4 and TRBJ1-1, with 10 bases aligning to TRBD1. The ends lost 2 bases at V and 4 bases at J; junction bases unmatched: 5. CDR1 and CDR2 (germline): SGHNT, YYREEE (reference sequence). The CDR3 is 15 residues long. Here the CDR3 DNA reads TGTGCCAGCAGCTTACCGGGACAGGGGCGCACTGAAGCTTTCTTT. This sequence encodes CASSLPGQGRTEAFF.

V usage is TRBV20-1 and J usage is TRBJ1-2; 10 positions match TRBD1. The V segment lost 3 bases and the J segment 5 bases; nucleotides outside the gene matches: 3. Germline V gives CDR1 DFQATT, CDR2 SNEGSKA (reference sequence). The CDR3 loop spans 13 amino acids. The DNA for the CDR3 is TGCAGTGCTAGTGGGACAGGGGTATATGGCTACACCTTC. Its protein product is CSASGTGVYGYTF.

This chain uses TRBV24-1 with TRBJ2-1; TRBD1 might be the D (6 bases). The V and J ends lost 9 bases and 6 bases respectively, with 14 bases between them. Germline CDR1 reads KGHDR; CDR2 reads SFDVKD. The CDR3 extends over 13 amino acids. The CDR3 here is CATSGDISNEQFF. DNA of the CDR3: TGTGCCACCTCTGGGGACATCAGCAATGAGCAGTTCTTC.

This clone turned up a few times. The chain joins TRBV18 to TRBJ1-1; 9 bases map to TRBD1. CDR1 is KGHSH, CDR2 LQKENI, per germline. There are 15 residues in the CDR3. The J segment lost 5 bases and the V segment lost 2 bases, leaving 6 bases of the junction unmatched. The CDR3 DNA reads TGTGCCAGCTCACCAAGAACAGGGGGCCTAACTGAAGCTTTCTTT. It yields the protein CASSPRTGGLTEAFF. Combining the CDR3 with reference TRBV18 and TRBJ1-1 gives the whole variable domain NAGVMQNPRHLVRRRGQEARLRCSPMKGHSHVYWYRQLPEEGLKFMVYLQKENIIDESGMPKERFSAEFPKEGPSILRIQQVVRGDSAAYFCASSPRTGGLTEAFFGQGTRLTVV.

As DNA, the CDR3 is TGTGCCGGAGGACAGGGGACCACTGGGGCCAACGTCCTGACTTTC. Amino acid sequence: CAGGQGTTGANVLTF. The chain has TRBV11-3 and TRBJ2-6; 9 bases are shared with TRBD1. V gave up 11 bases and J gave up 2 bases; unmatched junction bases: 7. There are 15 residues in the CDR3. Per the germline V gene, CDR1 is SGHNT and CDR2 is YENEEA.

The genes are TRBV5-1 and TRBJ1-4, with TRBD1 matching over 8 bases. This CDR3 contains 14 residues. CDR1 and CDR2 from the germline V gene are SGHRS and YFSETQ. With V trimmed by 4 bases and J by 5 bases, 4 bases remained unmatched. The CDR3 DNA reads TGCGCCAGCAGCCATACAGGGGGGAATGAAAAACTGTTTTTT. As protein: CASSHTGGNEKLFF.

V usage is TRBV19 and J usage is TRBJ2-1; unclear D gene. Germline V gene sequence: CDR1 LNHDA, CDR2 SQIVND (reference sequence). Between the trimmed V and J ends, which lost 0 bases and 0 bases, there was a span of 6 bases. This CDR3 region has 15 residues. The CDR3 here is CASSIDFSSYNEQFF. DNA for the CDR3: TGTGCCAGTAGTATAGACTTCAGCTCCTACAATGAGCAGTTCTTC.

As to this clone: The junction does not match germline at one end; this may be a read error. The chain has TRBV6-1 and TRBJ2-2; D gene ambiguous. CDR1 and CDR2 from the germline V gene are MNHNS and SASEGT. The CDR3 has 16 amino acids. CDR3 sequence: CASSEHQRANTGELFF. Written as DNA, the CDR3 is TGTGCTAGCAGTGAACACCAGCGAGCGAACACCGGGGAGCTGTTTTTT.

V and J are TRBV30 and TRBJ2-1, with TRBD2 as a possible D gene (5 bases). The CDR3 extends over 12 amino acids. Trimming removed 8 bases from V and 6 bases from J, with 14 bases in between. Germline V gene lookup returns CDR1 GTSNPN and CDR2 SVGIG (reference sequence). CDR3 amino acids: CAGLSRVNEQFF. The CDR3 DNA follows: TGTGCCGGGCTATCGAGGGTCAATGAGCAGTTCTTC.

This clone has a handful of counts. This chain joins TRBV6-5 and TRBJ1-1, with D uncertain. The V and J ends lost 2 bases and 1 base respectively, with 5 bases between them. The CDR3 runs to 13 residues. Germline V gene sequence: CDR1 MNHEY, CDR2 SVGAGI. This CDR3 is CASSYQSNTEAFF. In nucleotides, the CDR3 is TGTGCCAGCAGTTACCAGTCGAACACTGAAGCTTTCTTT.

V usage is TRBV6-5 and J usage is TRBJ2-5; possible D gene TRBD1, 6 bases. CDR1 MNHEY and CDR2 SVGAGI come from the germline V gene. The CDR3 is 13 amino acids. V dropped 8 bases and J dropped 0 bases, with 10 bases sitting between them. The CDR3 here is CASSGTYQETQYF. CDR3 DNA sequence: TGTGCCAGCTCAGGGACATACCAAGAGACCCAGTACTTC.

The CDR3 spells CASSVAGTEAFF. The CDR3 DNA follows: TGTGCCAGCAGCGTCGCGGGCACTGAAGCTTTCTTT. This chain links TRBV2 with TRBJ1-1; D is undetermined. The CDR3 consists of 12 residues. The V end was cut by 6 bases, the J end by 4 bases, with 9 bases between. CDR1 and CDR2 (germline): SNHLY, FYNNEI.

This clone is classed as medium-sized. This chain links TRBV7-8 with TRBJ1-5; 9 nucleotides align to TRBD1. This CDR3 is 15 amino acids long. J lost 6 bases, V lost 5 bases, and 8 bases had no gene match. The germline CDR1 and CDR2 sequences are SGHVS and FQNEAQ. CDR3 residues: CASSPLTGGIQPQHF. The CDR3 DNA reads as TGTGCCAGCAGCCCCCTGACAGGGGGTATTCAGCCCCAGCATTTT. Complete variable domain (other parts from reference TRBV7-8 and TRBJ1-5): GAGVSQSPRYKVAKRGQDVALRCDPISGHVSLFWYQQALGQGPEFLTYFQNEAQLDKSGLPSDRFFAERPEGSVSTLKIQRTQQEDSAVYLCASSPLTGGIQPQHFGDGTRLSIL.

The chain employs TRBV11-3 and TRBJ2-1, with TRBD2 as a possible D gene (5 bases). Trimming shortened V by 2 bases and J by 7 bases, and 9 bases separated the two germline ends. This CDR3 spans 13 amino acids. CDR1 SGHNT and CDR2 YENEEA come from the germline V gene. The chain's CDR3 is CASSLRTLNEQFF. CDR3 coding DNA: TGTGCCAGCAGCTTAAGGACTCTTAATGAGCAGTTCTTC. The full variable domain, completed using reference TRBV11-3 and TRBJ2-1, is EAGVVQSPRYKIIEKKQPVAFWCNPISGHNTLYWYLQNLGQGPELLIRYENEEAVDDSQLPKDRFSAERLKGVDSTLKIQPAELGDSAVYLCASSLRTLNEQFFGPGTRLTVL.

DNA of the CDR3: TGTGCCAGCAGCGTCTTCGGGACGGAGGGAAATCAGCCCCAGCATTTT. This encodes CASSVFGTEGNQPQHF. The chain employs TRBV2 and TRBJ1-5, with D tentatively TRBD1 (5 bases). The CDR3 covers 16 residues. V lost 6 bases and J 4 bases, leaving 19 bases between the germline ends. The germline V gene has CDR1 SNHLY and CDR2 FYNNEI.

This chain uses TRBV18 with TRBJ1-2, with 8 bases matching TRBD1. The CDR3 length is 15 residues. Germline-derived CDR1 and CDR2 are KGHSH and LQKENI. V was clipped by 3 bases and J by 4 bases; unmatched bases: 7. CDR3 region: CASSPLDREVYGYTF. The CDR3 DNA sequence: TGTGCCAGCTCACCGTTGGACAGGGAGGTCTATGGCTACACCTTC.

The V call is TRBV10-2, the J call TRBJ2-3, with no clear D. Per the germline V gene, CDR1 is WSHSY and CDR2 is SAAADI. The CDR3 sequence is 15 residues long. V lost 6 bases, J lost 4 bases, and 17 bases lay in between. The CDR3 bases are TGCGCCAGCAGAGAATCCCCAGTGAGCGCAGATACGCAGTATTTT. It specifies CASRESPVSADTQYF.

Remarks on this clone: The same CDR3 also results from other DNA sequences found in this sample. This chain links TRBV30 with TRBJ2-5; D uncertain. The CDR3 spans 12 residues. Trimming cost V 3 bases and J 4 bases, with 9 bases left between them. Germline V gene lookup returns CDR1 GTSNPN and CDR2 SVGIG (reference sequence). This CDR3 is CAWSHSLETQYF. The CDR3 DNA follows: TGTGCCTGGAGCCATAGCTTAGAGACCCAGTACTTC.

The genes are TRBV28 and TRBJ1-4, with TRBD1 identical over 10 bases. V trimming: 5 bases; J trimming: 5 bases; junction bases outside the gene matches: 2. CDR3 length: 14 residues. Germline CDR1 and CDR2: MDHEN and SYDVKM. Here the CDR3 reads CASSRGQGNEKLFF. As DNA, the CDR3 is TGTGCCAGCAGTAGGGGACAGGGGAATGAAAAACTGTTTTTT.

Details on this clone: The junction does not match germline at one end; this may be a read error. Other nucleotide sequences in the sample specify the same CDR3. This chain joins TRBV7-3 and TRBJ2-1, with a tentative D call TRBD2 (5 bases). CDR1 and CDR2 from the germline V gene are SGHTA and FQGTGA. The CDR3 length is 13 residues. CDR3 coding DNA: TGTGCTAGCAGCTTAATTGGGAGCAGTGAGCAGTTCTTC. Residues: CASSLIGSSEQFF.

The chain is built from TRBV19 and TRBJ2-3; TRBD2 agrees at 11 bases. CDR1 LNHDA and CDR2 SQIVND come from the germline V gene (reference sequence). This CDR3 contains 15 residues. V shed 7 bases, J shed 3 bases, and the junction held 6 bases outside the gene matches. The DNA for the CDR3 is TGTGCCAGTACTAAGACTAGCGGGGTTACAGATACGCAGTATTTT. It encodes CASTKTSGVTDTQYF. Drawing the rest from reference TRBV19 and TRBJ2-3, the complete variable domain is DGGITQSPKYLFRKEGQNVTLSCEQNLNHDAMYWYRQDPGQGLRLIYYSQIVNDFQKGDIAEGYSVSREKKESFPLTVTSAQKNPTAFYLCASTKTSGVTDTQYFGPGTRLTVL.

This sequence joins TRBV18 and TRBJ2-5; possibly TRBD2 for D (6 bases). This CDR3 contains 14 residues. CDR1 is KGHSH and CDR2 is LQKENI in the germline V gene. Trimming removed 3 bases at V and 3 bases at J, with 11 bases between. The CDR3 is CASSPPGGEETQYF. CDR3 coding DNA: TGTGCCAGCTCACCCCCCGGAGGGGAAGAGACCCAGTACTTC.

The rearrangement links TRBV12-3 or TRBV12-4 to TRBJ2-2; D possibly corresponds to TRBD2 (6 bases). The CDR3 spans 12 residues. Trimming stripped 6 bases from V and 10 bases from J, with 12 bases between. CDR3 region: CASRARDLELFF. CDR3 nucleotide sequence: TGTGCCAGCAGAGCCCGGGACTTGGAGCTGTTTTTT.

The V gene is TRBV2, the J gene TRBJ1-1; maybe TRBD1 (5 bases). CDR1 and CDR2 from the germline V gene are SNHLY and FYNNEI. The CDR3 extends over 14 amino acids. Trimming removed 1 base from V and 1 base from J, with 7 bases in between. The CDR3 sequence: CASSEVQGNTEAFF. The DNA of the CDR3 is TGTGCCAGCAGTGAAGTTCAGGGGAACACTGAAGCTTTCTTT.